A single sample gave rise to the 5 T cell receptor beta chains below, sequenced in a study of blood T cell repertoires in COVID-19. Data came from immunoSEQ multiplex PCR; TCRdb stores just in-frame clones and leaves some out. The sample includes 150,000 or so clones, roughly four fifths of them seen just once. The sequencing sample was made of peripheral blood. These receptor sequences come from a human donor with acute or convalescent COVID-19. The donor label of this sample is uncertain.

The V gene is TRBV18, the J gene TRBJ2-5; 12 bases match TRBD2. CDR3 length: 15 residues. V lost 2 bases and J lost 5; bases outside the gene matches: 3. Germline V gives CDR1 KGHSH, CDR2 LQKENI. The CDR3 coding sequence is TGTGCCAGCTCACCAACTAGCGGGGGGCACGAGACCCAGTACTTC. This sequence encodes CASSPTSGGHETQYF.

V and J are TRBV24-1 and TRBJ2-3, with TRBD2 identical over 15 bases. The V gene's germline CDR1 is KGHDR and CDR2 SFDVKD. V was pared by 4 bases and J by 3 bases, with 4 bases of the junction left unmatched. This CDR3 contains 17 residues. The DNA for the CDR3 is TGTGCCACCAGTGACCCCGGGACTAGCGGGGGGACAGATACGCAGTATTTT. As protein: CATSDPGTSGGTDTQYF.

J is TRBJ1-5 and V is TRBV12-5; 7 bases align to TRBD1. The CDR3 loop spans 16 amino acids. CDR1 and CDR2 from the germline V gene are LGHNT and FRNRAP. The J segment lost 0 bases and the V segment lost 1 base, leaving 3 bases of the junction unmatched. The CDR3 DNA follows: TGTGCTAGTGGTTTGGGGGGACAGTATAGCAATCAGCCCCAGCATTTT. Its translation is CASGLGGQYSNQPQHF.

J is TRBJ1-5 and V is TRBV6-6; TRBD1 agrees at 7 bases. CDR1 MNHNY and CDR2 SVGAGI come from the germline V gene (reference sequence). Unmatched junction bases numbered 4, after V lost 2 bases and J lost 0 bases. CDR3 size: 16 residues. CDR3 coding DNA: TGTGCCAGCAGTTACCCGACAGGGTATAGCAATCAGCCCCAGCATTTT. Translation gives CASSYPTGYSNQPQHF.

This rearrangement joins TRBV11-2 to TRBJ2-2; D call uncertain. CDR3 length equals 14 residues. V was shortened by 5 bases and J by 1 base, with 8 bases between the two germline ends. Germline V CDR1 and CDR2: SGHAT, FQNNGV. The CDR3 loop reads CASSPVLNTGELFF. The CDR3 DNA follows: TGTGCCAGCAGCCCAGTTTTGAACACCGGGGAGCTGTTTTTT. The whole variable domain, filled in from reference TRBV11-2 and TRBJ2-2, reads EAGVAQSPRYKIIEKRQSVAFWCNPISGHATLYWYQQILGQGPKLLIQFQNNGVVDDSQLPKDRFSAERLKGVDSTLKIQPAKLEDSAVYLCASSPVLNTGELFFGEGSRLTVL.